Sequencing of this TCR beta chain was carried out in a study of blood T cell repertoires in COVID-19. About the study: From the United States, Italy and Spain came samples of acute and convalescent COVID-19.

Cohorts were based on clinical histories the participants reported. In Cohort 3, a recovered donor had either two negative PCRs, clearance, or symptom resolution. Authors' processing steps: Reference gene primer amplification gave estimated nucleated cell counts. The repertoire was sequenced with immunoSEQ multiplex PCR; TCRdb's copy has only in-frame clones and lacks some. The V and J calls and clone size are taken from that table; D and trimming were inferred from the DNA. This sample has about 410,000 clones, with roughly 90% found just once. The germline gives CDR1 SGHAT, CDR2 FQNNGV. The V end lost 3 bases, the J end lost 4 bases, and 4 bases lay between the germline ends. CDR3 length equals 11 residues.

This chain connects TRBV11-2 to TRBJ2-7; no firm D call. This TCR came from a woman in her twenties or thirties who had recovered from COVID-19. The sequencing input was PBMCs or T cells enriched from blood (not recorded which). CDR3 protein: CASSFTYEQYF. The CDR3 coding sequence is TGTGCCAGCAGCTTCACATACGAGCAGTACTTC.